A selection of T cell receptor beta chains follows, all from one sample in a study of shared clonotypes between healthy human individuals. Data came from immunoSEQ multiplex PCR; TCRdb stores just in-frame clones and leaves some out. The table lists 2 million to 2.5 million clones, approximately 90% of them singletons. Sequenced input: naive CD4+ T cells from PBMCs. The receptors originated from a man aged 18 to 29 in good health. Some clones in this sample may be carry-over from other donors' samples. Each CDR3 is given without its conserved first and last residue. The order of the fields is J gene, V gene, CDR3 protein.

>TRBJ1-1|TRBV28
ASSLPTRRGLNTEAF
>TRBJ2-5|TRBV11-1
ASSPRRLATQETQY
>TRBJ1-2|TRBV19
ASSIGSESYGYT
>TRBJ1-3|TRBV5-6
ASSLEGSRHTIY
>TRBJ2-7|TRBV7-3
ASSSQGGAYEQY
>TRBJ1-4|TRBV9
ASSPGPRKLF
>TRBJ1-3|TRBV14
ASSPTVGNTIY
>TRBJ2-2|TRBV7-9
ASSLSQGWAGELF
>TRBJ1-3|TRBV6-6
ASRSSGNTIY
>TRBJ1-5|TRBV6-5
ASSPSGGNQPQH
>TRBJ1-5|TRBV6-6
ASSAAPGAYQPQH
>TRBJ1-2|TRBV18
ASSPSGSNYGYT
>TRBJ2-7|TRBV6-5
ASKTYRNYEQY
>TRBJ2-7|TRBV4-3
ASSQVWGTSGYEQY
>TRBJ2-3|TRBV4-1
ASSQGTTSFGSTDTQY
>TRBJ2-2|TRBV5-1
ASSLEGVDTGELF
>TRBJ2-3|TRBV14
ASRPPGLSTDTQY
>TRBJ2-1|TRBV7-8
ASSLAQRDRWEQF
>TRBJ2-4|TRBV6-1
ASMRLGKNIQY
>TRBJ2-5|TRBV19
ASSIYSGTETQY
>TRBJ1-2|TRBV4-3
ASSPQLGTGGT
>TRBJ1-2|TRBV2
ASSPGYYGYT
>TRBJ2-1|TRBV7-2
ASSLRVPGSYNEQF
>TRBJ1-2|TRBV5-1
ASSLGQDHYGYT
>TRBJ2-1|TRBV10-1
ASSDQGKGNEQF
>TRBJ2-7|TRBV28
ASSSIGYEQY
>TRBJ2-7|TRBV10-1
ASSTRWAGTTGTSGYEQY
>TRBJ2-5|TRBV6-1
ASRMMVQSQETQY
>TRBJ2-7|TRBV11-2
ASSWTGGRAYEQY
>TRBJ2-5|TRBV5-1
ASSLIGETQY
>TRBJ2-4|TRBV19
ASSRQGAAAIQY
>TRBJ2-7|TRBV2
ASSKTTSGSYEQY
>TRBJ2-1|TRBV27
ASSSRASGSYNEQF
>TRBJ2-1|TRBV19
ASRSEGSSYNEQF
>TRBJ2-7|TRBV27
ASSSRDGTYEQY
>TRBJ1-3|TRBV28
ASNREGQGRNTIY
>TRBJ1-1|TRBV1
TSSQDHKGSTEAF
>TRBJ2-5|TRBV7-8
ASSSWGRARETQY
>TRBJ2-1|TRBV7-2
ASSLLAGGFNEQF
>TRBJ2-3|TRBV11-2
ASSLSLLRGQDTQY
>TRBJ2-7|TRBV10-3
ASSQEYSYEQY
>TRBJ2-3|TRBV28
ASSLWGTSGTSTDTQY
>TRBJ1-4|TRBV28
ASRRGAGTGREKLF
>TRBJ2-7|TRBV28
ASSFQGGGYEQY
>TRBJ2-1|TRBV5-4
ASSLRSSGVNEQF
>TRBJ2-7|TRBV28
ASSVVGSGEYEQY